Sequencing of this T cell receptor beta chain was carried out in a study of T cell responses to AZD1222 COVID-19 vaccine. Findings of the study overall: Donors in the cohort were predominantly white British and more often female, and clonal diversity was possibly underestimated.

Profiled with immunoSEQ multiplex PCR; TCRdb holds only in-frame clones, not every one. In the table there are around 140,000 clones, around 90% of which are singletons. V lost 0 bases, J lost 1 base, and 7 bases lay in between. The CDR3 runs to 14 residues. CDR1 is MNHNS, CDR2 SASEGT, per germline. Turning to this clone: Its specificity is unknown.

This TCR came from an adult in good health. The specimen comprised peripheral blood, sampled on day 0 of AZD1222 vaccination. The rearrangement uses TRBV6-1 and TRBJ2-7; D perhaps matches TRBD2 (6 bases). CDR3 amino acids: CASSEAGLSYEQYF. CDR3 nucleotides: TGTGCCAGCAGTGAAGCAGGACTATCCTACGAGCAGTACTTC.